The sequence of this T cell receptor beta chain was determined in a study of beta chain features in type 1 diabetes. Study results and limitations: Sequencing from cDNA could over-represent high-TCR-expressing cells. Within each of all four CD4+ subsets, Type 1 diabetes patients had TCRB CDR3s that were moderately but significantly shorter.

cDNA synthesis used the whole RNA isolate, giving expressed TCRB sequences. The repertoire was sequenced with immunoSEQ multiplex PCR; TCRdb's copy has only in-frame clones and lacks some. The sample includes about 660,000 clones, about an eighth seen only once; the top ten take just under 0.04%. Sorted populations were all over 95% pure. Only a few counts were recorded for this clone. The antigen is not known. Trimming took 6 bases from V and 7 from J, leaving 18 bases between them. The CDR3 extends over 14 amino acids. CDR1 is MNHEY, CDR2 SMNVEV, per germline (reference sequence). The sequencing sample was made of naive CD4+ T cells from blood. The chain has TRBV27 and TRBJ1-2; D may be TRBD1 (5 bases). The TCR originated in a man between 18 and 29 years old with type 1 diabetes. CDR3 nucleotide sequence: TGTGCCAGCAGAAGCGGAGGGGCTCCAGGTGGCTACACCTTC. Translation: CASRSGGAPGGYTF.